The 29 T cell receptor beta chains below all came from one sample that was sequenced in a study of blood T cells in healthy people across ages. PCR was performed a second time for 7 to 11 cycles using a sample-barcoded 5' primer and a J-beta primer mix. TCRdb itself ran the 5' RACE reads through MiXCR, one entry per CDR3 protein. The sample has 650,000 to 800,000 distinct CDR3 sequences, around 45% seen once. Sample: blood. The receptor set was obtained from a man in his 60s in good health.

The V and J genes are TRBV5-6 and TRBJ2-3; a weak D match, TRBD1 (6 bases). CDR1 is SGHDT, CDR2 YYEEEE, per germline. Trimming shortened V by 3 bases and J by 7 bases, and 9 bases separated the two germline ends. The CDR3 is 12 residues long. CDR3: CASSSQGHTQYF. The CDR3 bases are TGTGCCAGCAGCTCGCAGGGGCATACGCAGTATTTT. The full variable domain, completed using reference TRBV5-6 and TRBJ2-3, is DAGVTQSPTHLIKTRGQQVTLRCSPKSGHDTVSWYQQALGQGPQFIFQYYEEEERQRGNFPDRFSGHQFPNYSSELNVNALLLGDSALYLCASSSQGHTQYFGPGTRLTVL.

This chain uses TRBV5-1 with TRBJ1-1, with D hard to call. CDR3 length: 15 amino acids. Germline-derived CDR1 and CDR2 are SGHRS and YFSETQ. The V gene lost 0 bases and the J gene lost 1 base, with 10 bases spanning the gap. CDR3 nucleotide sequence: TGCGCCAGCAGCTTGGTTGTCGGCGAGAACACTGAAGCTTTCTTT. It codes for CASSLVVGENTEAFF. Complete variable domain (other parts from reference TRBV5-1 and TRBJ1-1): KAGVTQTPRYLIKTRGQQVTLSCSPISGHRSVSWYQQTPGQGLQFLFEYFSETQRNKGNFPGRFSGRQFSNSRSEMNVSTLELGDSALYLCASSLVVGENTEAFFGQGTRLTVV.

A few counts support this clonotype. The chain couples TRBV7-2 to TRBJ2-7; 12 nucleotides agree with TRBD2. The trim removed 5 bases at V and 2 bases at J, leaving 7 bases unmatched. Germline V lookup: CDR1 SGHTA, CDR2 FQGNSA. The CDR3 contains 16 residues. The CDR3 loop is CASSPTSGGLPYEQYF. CDR3 sequence (DNA): TGTGCCAGCAGCCCCACTAGCGGGGGGCTCCCCTACGAGCAGTACTTC.

A note on this clonotype: This clone may be a read error of a much larger clone one base away. The CDR3 nucleotides are TGTGCCAGCAGCCCCCCGTTGAGCGGGGGAAACAATGAGCAGTACTTC. This translates into CASSPPLSGGNNEQYF. V usage is TRBV3-1 and J usage is TRBJ2-5; 8 bases map to TRBD2. The CDR3 length is 16 residues. V was clipped by 4 bases and J by 11 bases; unmatched bases: 18. CDR1 LGHDT and CDR2 YNNKEL come from the germline V gene (reference sequence).

This clonotype was recorded a few times. V and J are TRBV12-3 or TRBV12-4 and TRBJ2-1, with D possibly matching TRBD2 (5 bases). V lost 5 bases to trimming and J lost 5 bases, with 13 bases between them. CDR3 length equals 14 residues. The CDR3 DNA reads as TGTGCCAGCAGTCCCCGACTGGGAGACAATGAGCAGTTCTTC. Protein product: CASSPRLGDNEQFF.

As concerns this clonotype: Given a much more abundant clone one base away, this may be a read error. J is TRBJ2-1 and V is TRBV29-1, with D maybe TRBD2 (5 bases). The length of the CDR3 is 15 residues. CDR1 and CDR2 (germline): SQVTM, ANQGSEA. V lost 7 bases, J lost 5 bases, and 21 bases lay in between. The CDR3 spells CSAHGLKRRHNEQFF. The CDR3 bases are TGCAGCGCCCATGGACTGAAGCGGAGGCACAATGAGCAGTTCTTC.

This clonotype was counted between two and nine times. The chain links TRBV9 to TRBJ2-3, with D possibly matching TRBD1 (6 bases). The V end lost 0 bases, the J end lost 6 bases, and 14 bases lay between the germline ends. This CDR3 has 15 amino acids. The germline CDR1 and CDR2 sequences are SGDLS and YYNGEE. The DNA for the CDR3 is TGTGCCAGCAGCGTAGGGGGACAAATAGGCGATACGCAGTATTTT. It encodes CASSVGGQIGDTQYF.

The chain uses TRBV5-1 and TRBJ2-5; 7 nucleotides match TRBD1. The CDR3 covers 15 residues. V dropped 4 bases and J dropped 4; count of bases not matched to a gene: 10. Germline CDR1 reads SGHRS; CDR2 reads YFSETQ. CDR3 protein: CASSPPPGQLETQYF. In nucleotides, the CDR3 is TGCGCCAGCAGCCCGCCCCCGGGACAGTTAGAGACCCAGTACTTC.

The V and J genes are TRBV10-3 and TRBJ2-7; D is unclear. Looked up from germline, CDR1 is ENHRY and CDR2 is SYGVKD. The CDR3 loop spans 15 amino acids. Trimming took off 3 bases at V and 0 bases at J, with 12 bases between the two ends. The DNA of the CDR3 is TGTGCCATCAGTGAATCAGACTCAAGCTCCTACGAGCAGTACTTC. Its protein product is CAISESDSSSYEQYF.

The chain recombines TRBV4-3 with TRBJ1-1; no clear D. The CDR3 has 13 residues. Germline lookup yields CDR1 LGHNA and CDR2 YSLEER. The V end was cut by 0 bases, the J end by 4 bases, with 6 bases between. CDR3 sequence (DNA): TGCGCCAGCAGCCAAGATGTGGGCACTGAAGCTTTCTTT. This gives the protein CASSQDVGTEAFF.

A few counts support this clonotype. The genes are TRBV12-3 or TRBV12-4 and TRBJ2-6, with a tentative D call TRBD2 (5 bases). V gave up 6 bases and J gave up 0 bases, with 9 bases separating them. This CDR3 is 15 amino acids long. CDR3 amino acids: CASRRAGSGANVLTF. CDR3 nucleotides: TGTGCCAGCAGGCGTGCGGGCTCTGGGGCCAACGTCCTGACTTTC.

In DNA form, the CDR3 reads TGTGCCAGCAGCGTAGATGTGGGGGCCGGGGAGACCCAGTACTTC. This encodes CASSVDVGAGETQYF. J is TRBJ2-5 and V is TRBV9, with D possibly being TRBD1 (6 bases). This CDR3 region has 15 residues. V lost 0 bases, J lost 5 bases, and 14 bases lay in between. The germline gives CDR1 SGDLS, CDR2 YYNGEE.

This clonotype was seen a handful of times. This chain uses TRBV10-3 with TRBJ2-3, with 7 bases that match TRBD1. The CDR3 runs 14 residues. After removal of 7 bases from V and 2 bases from J, the junction contained 6 bases not matched to a gene. Germline CDR1 reads ENHRY; CDR2 reads SYGVKD. DNA for the CDR3: TGTGCCATCAAAAGGGGGCCTGACACAGATACGCAGTATTTT. Protein: CAIKRGPDTDTQYF.

This clonotype was counted a few times. The CDR3 sequence is CSDVQGQGYTF. In nucleotides, the CDR3 is TGCAGCGACGTACAGGGGCAAGGCTACACCTTC. The chain joins TRBV29-1 to TRBJ1-2; 7 nucleotides line up with TRBD1. Looked up from germline, CDR1 is SQVTM and CDR2 is ANQGSEA. Germline trimming cut 7 bases from V and 8 bases from J; bases unmatched to any gene: 7. The CDR3 length is 11 residues.

Comment on this clonotype: This may be a read error, as it is one base from a much larger clone. This chain uses TRBV5-1 with TRBJ2-5, with 8 bases aligning to TRBD1. Germline-derived CDR1 and CDR2 are SGHRS and YFSETQ. Trimming at V came to 5 bases and at J to 11 bases, leaving 14 bases not matched to a gene. This CDR3 has 14 residues. The CDR3 DNA sequence: TGCGCCAGCAGAAGGACAGGGTTGGAGGGTGAGCAGTACTTC. Its translation: CASRRTGLEGEQYF.

This clonotype was counted a few times. V is TRBV12-3 or TRBV12-4 and J is TRBJ1-2; D uncertain. V was cut by 2 bases and J by 4 bases, with 8 bases left in between. The CDR3 covers 13 residues. The CDR3 reads CASSLQLSYGYTF. The CDR3 nucleotides read TGTGCCAGCAGTTTACAGCTCAGCTATGGCTACACCTTC.

Comments on this clonotype: This may come from a read error, since a much larger clone is one base off. The CDR3 coding sequence is TGTGCCTGCAGTTCACAGGGTCAGAACGCCGAGCAGTACTTC. Amino acids: CACSSQGQNAEQYF. The chain joins TRBV12-3 or TRBV12-4 to TRBJ2-7, with a possible D match to TRBD1 (6 bases). CDR3 size: 14 residues.

The rearrangement joins TRBV11-2 to TRBJ2-4, with 10 bases aligning to TRBD2. The assigned J gene may be wrong: the sequence end matches TRBJ2-7 better. The CDR3 has 15 amino acids. Germline V gene data show CDR1 as SGHAT and CDR2 as FQNNGV. This CDR3 reads CASSLRTSGSYEQYF. The CDR3 DNA follows: TGTGCCAGCAGCCTACGGACTAGCGGCTCCTACGAGCAGTACTTC.

This chain links TRBV20-1 with TRBJ2-3, with D possibly TRBD1 on 6 matching bases. This CDR3 is built from 13 residues. Germline-derived CDR1 and CDR2 are DFQATT and SNEGSKA (reference sequence). Trimming removed 2 bases at V and 3 bases at J, with 9 bases between. The CDR3 spells CSARFRGTDTQYF. In nucleotides, the CDR3 is TGCAGTGCTAGATTTAGGGGGACAGATACGCAGTATTTT.

The genes are TRBV20-1 and TRBJ2-7; unclear D gene. The V gene's germline CDR1 is DFQATT and CDR2 SNEGSKA (reference sequence). Between the trimmed V and J ends, which lost 1 base and 3 bases, there was a span of 7 bases. CDR3 length: 12 residues. CDR3 in DNA: TGCAGTGCTAGAGTGGTCAACTACGAGCAGTACTTC. Encoded protein: CSARVVNYEQYF.

The chain uses TRBV2 and TRBJ2-1; 10 positions agree with TRBD1. The germline V gene encodes CDR1 SNHLY and CDR2 FYNNEI. V shed 9 bases, J shed 9 bases, and the junction held 8 bases outside the gene matches. CDR3 length equals 13 residues. The CDR3 sequence: CARETGQGSEQFF. As DNA, the CDR3 is TGTGCCAGGGAAACGGGACAGGGGAGTGAGCAGTTCTTC.

J is TRBJ2-6 and V is TRBV7-2; D tentatively reads TRBD1 or TRBD2 (5 bases each). The CDR3 runs 18 residues. Germline CDR1 reads SGHTA; CDR2 reads FQGNSA. The germline V and J ends were trimmed by 5 bases and 3 bases, with 20 bases remaining between them. CDR3 in amino acids: CASSLLGQGLLGANVLTF. Here the CDR3 DNA reads TGTGCCAGCAGCCTACTAGGACAAGGGCTACTTGGGGCCAACGTCCTGACTTTC.

The V and J genes are TRBV3-1 and TRBJ2-5, with a weak D call TRBD2 (6 bases). The CDR3 runs 16 residues. The ends were cut back, 4 bases at V and 11 bases at J, with 26 bases in the middle. Per germline, CDR1 LGHDT and CDR2 YNNKEL (reference sequence). DNA for the CDR3: TGTGCCAGCAGCCTCGTGACTAGTAGGTTTGGTGGTGAGCAGTACTTC. It translates to CASSLVTSRFGGEQYF.

The V call is TRBV28, the J call TRBJ2-1; 10 positions match TRBD2. CDR3 size: 16 residues. Losses at the gene ends were 5 bases for V and 3 bases for J; bases not matched to a gene: 7. Germline CDR1 MDHEN, CDR2 SYDVKM. This chain's CDR3 is CASSLTGTSDYNEQFF. For the CDR3, the DNA is TGTGCCAGCAGTCTCACCGGGACTAGCGACTACAATGAGCAGTTCTTC.

This clonotype is a singleton in its sample. The CDR3 DNA is TGCGCCAGCGGCCGGACGACTAGCGGGGAGCAGTTCTTC. Protein: CASGRTTSGEQFF. The rearrangement links TRBV4-3 to TRBJ2-1; 10 nucleotides match TRBD2. CDR1 is LGHNA and CDR2 is YSLEER in the germline V gene. The CDR3 consists of 13 residues. Trimming cost V 8 bases and J 10 bases; bases outside gene matches: 8.

This clonotype was recorded a few times. This chain uses TRBV7-2 with TRBJ2-7, with D perhaps matching TRBD1 or TRBD2 (5 bases each). The CDR3 contains 14 residues. Germline values: CDR1 SGHTA, CDR2 FQGNSA. V shed 3 bases and J shed 4 bases, with 13 bases lying between them. The CDR3: CASSFGALGYEQYF. The CDR3 bases are TGTGCCAGCAGCTTCGGGGCCCTCGGTTACGAGCAGTACTTC. The entire variable domain, with the rest obtained from reference TRBV7-2 and TRBJ2-7, is as follows: GAGVSQSPSNKVTEKGKDVELRCDPISGHTALYWYRQSLGQGLEFLIYFQGNSAPDKSGLPSDRFSAERTGGSVSTLTIQRTQQEDSAVYLCASSFGALGYEQYFGPGTRLTVT.

This clonotype was counted at least ten times. The chain carries TRBV5-1 and TRBJ2-3, with D hard to call. This CDR3 has 13 residues. Trimming left V 0 bases short and J 1 base short, with 3 bases between. Per the germline V gene, CDR1 is SGHRS and CDR2 is YFSETQ. The CDR3 loop is CASSLEGTDTQYF. CDR3 bases: TGCGCCAGCAGCTTGGAGGGCACAGATACGCAGTATTTT.

This clonotype was seen only a few times. The genes are TRBV7-2 and TRBJ2-7, with 7 bases that match TRBD1. Germline assignment: CDR1 SGHTA and CDR2 FQGNSA. With V trimmed by 2 bases and J by 5 bases, 6 bases remained unmatched. CDR3 size: 14 residues. The CDR3 here is CASSLLRGRDEQYF. Written as DNA, the CDR3 is TGTGCCAGCAGCTTACTTAGGGGGCGCGACGAGCAGTACTTC.

The rearrangement links TRBV27 to TRBJ1-6; possibly TRBD1 for D (6 bases). Trimming took off 6 bases at V and 9 bases at J, with 18 bases between the two ends. The CDR3 covers 15 residues. The V gene's germline CDR1 is MNHEY and CDR2 SMNVEV (reference sequence). CDR3 sequence: CASSPPGHTGSPLHF. CDR3 nucleotide sequence: TGTGCCAGCAGCCCCCCGGGACACACGGGTTCACCCCTCCACTTT.